This T cell receptor beta chain comes out of a study of blood T cell repertoires in COVID-19. Across the whole study: T cells, B-cell-depleted T cells, or PBMCs provided the cDNA or gDNA that served as material.

This clone has only one observation. The CDR3 contains 16 residues. CDR1 is MNHEY, CDR2 SVGEGT, per germline. V shed 5 bases and J shed 3 bases, with 16 bases lying between them. The method was immunoSEQ multiplex PCR; TCRdb's version includes in-frame clones alone and lacks a portion of them. The sample has 95,000 to 100,000 clones; 70% to 85% are singletons. The specimen sequenced was peripheral blood. V is TRBV6-2 or TRBV6-3 and J is TRBJ2-2; TRBD1 might be the D (8 bases). The receptor comes from a human donor in a cohort sampled during active COVID-19. In DNA, the CDR3 is TGTGCCAGCAGTCAATGGACAGGGAGGGACACCGGGGAGCTGTTTTTT. Amino acids: CASSQWTGRDTGELFF.